This T cell receptor beta chain came from a study of blood T cell repertoires in COVID-19. Study summary: Samples came from the United States, Italy and Spain, spanning acute and convalescent COVID-19. Nucleic acid was either cDNA or gDNA, and it came from T cells, B-cell-depleted T cells, or PBMCs.

Recruitment covered about 26 US areas and drew participants whose ages spanned about 18 to 89 years. Participant-reported clinical history was the basis for cohort assignment. V was clipped by 3 bases and J by 2 bases, with 11 bases between them. This CDR3 has 14 amino acids. Germline V gene data show CDR1 as SGHRS and CDR2 as YFSETQ. Here immunoSEQ multiplex PCR was the method, and the copy in TCRdb shows in-frame clones only, minus some. This table has 150,000 to 200,000 clones, roughly 90% appearing once. The receptor comes from a woman in her twenties or thirties who had recovered from COVID-19. The J gene is TRBJ1-2, the V gene TRBV5-1; D is ambiguous. Sequenced material: PBMCs or T cells enriched from blood (not recorded which). CDR3 nucleotide sequence: TGCGCCAGCAGCTCCCGGGAGACGAACTATGGCTACACCTTC. The encoded protein is CASSSRETNYGYTF.